A single sample is the source of the 19 T cell receptor beta chains below, sequenced in a study of vaccination effects on CD4 cells after COVID-19. These receptors have no known antigen. Upon completion of around 9 days in culture, CD4+ T cells were isolated. All participants had two doses of either the BNT162b2 or mRNA-1273 vaccine. Generated by immunoSEQ multiplex PCR, the TCRdb table keeps only in-frame clones and is missing some. The sample holds around 46,000 clones, approximately 77% seen once. The sample in question was CD4+ T cells from PBMCs cultured without peptide, obtained after COVID-19 vaccination. The receptors were sampled from a human donor who received a COVID-19 vaccine.

J is TRBJ2-1 and V is TRBV7-9; 13 nucleotides match TRBD2. This CDR3 region has 15 residues. After removal of 4 bases from V and 10 bases from J, the junction contained 7 bases not matched to a gene. Looked up from germline, CDR1 is SEHNR and CDR2 is FQNEAQ (reference sequence). CDR3 region: CASSSRLAGGWEQFF. CDR3 sequence (DNA): TGTGCCAGCAGCTCCAGACTAGCGGGAGGTTGGGAGCAGTTCTTC. The full variable domain, rest sourced from reference TRBV7-9 and TRBJ2-1, is DTGVSQNPRHKITKRGQNVTFRCDPISEHNRLYWYRQTLGQGPEFLTYFQNEAQLEKSRLLSDRFSAERPKGSFSTLEIQRTEQGDSAMYLCASSSRLAGGWEQFFGPGTRLTVL.

The genes are TRBV10-1 and TRBJ2-5; 7 bases are a match to TRBD2. V trimming: 4 bases; J trimming: 0 bases; junction bases outside the gene matches: 2. Germline V gives CDR1 WNHNN, CDR2 SYGVQD (reference sequence). This CDR3 has 14 amino acids. CDR3 DNA sequence: TGCGCCAGCAGTGGCGGGACTAACCAAGAGACCCAGTACTTC. Its protein is CASSGGTNQETQYF.

By its share, this clone is medium-sized. This chain connects TRBV3-1 (or the pseudogene TRBV3-2) to TRBJ2-7; D is unresolved. This CDR3 is built from 11 residues. Looked up from germline, CDR1 is LGHDT and CDR2 is YNNKEL (reference sequence). With 5 bases removed from V and 0 bases from J, the gap between germline ends came to 2 bases. Here the CDR3 DNA reads TGTGCCAGCAGCGTCTCCTACGAGCAGTACTTC. Translating it yields CASSVSYEQYF.

V gene TRBV7-2 combines with J gene TRBJ2-1, with 7 bases that match TRBD2. The CDR3 runs to 18 residues. Per germline, CDR1 SGHTA and CDR2 FQGNSA. The V segment lost 1 base and the J segment 1 base; nucleotides outside the gene matches: 10. The CDR3: CASSLDHWGGGSYNEQFF. The CDR3 DNA reads TGTGCCAGCAGCTTAGATCATTGGGGGGGTGGGTCCTACAATGAGCAGTTCTTC.

The chain joins TRBV7-9 to TRBJ1-2; no definite D call. The CDR3 runs to 14 residues. V was trimmed by 0 bases and J by 4 bases, leaving 9 bases between them. The germline gives CDR1 SEHNR, CDR2 FQNEAQ (reference sequence). The CDR3 loop reads CASSLAGGVYGYTF. CDR3 in DNA: TGTGCCAGCAGCTTAGCGGGTGGGGTCTATGGCTACACCTTC.

CDR3 sequence (DNA): TGCGCCAGCAGTTTTACTTCAGGGGGCACTGAAGCTTTCTTT. This encodes CASSFTSGGTEAFF. The genes are TRBV5-1 and TRBJ1-1, with 7 bases aligning to TRBD1. The CDR3 loop spans 14 amino acids. V lost 5 bases and J lost 4; bases outside the gene matches: 8. Germline-derived CDR1 and CDR2 are SGHRS and YFSETQ.

The V gene is TRBV5-4, the J gene TRBJ2-1; 10 nucleotides align to TRBD1. The CDR3 extends over 16 amino acids. The ends lost 1 base at V and 1 base at J; junction bases unmatched: 2. Germline V gene data show CDR1 as SGHNT and CDR2 as YYREEE (reference sequence). The DNA for the CDR3 is TGTGCCAGCAGCTTGTGGGGACAGGGGTCCTACAATGAGCAGTTCTTC. Its protein is CASSLWGQGSYNEQFF.

V is TRBV5-1 and J is TRBJ2-2, with unresolved D. This CDR3 has 15 residues. Germline CDR1 reads SGHRS; CDR2 reads YFSETQ. V lost 0 bases and J 2 bases, leaving 8 bases between the germline ends. The CDR3 spells CASSLAQKNTGELFF. The DNA of the CDR3 is TGCGCCAGCAGCTTGGCTCAAAAAAACACCGGGGAGCTGTTTTTT.

The chain combines TRBV6-5 with TRBJ2-1, with 12 bases fitting TRBD1. CDR1 and CDR2 (germline): MNHEY, SVGAGI. This CDR3 spans 16 amino acids. The V segment lost 0 bases and the J segment 7 bases; nucleotides outside the gene matches: 4. The CDR3 region is CASSYSRGQGANEQFF. For the CDR3, the DNA is TGTGCCAGCAGTTACTCGAGGGGACAGGGGGCGAATGAGCAGTTCTTC.

The rearrangement uses TRBV5-1 and TRBJ1-4; D is ambiguous. V lost 4 bases, J lost 0 bases, and 10 bases lay in between. The CDR3 has 15 residues. CDR1 and CDR2 from the germline V gene are SGHRS and YFSETQ. CDR3 in amino acids: CASSTVGATNEKLFF. The CDR3 DNA is TGCGCCAGCAGCACCGTCGGAGCAACTAATGAAAAACTGTTTTTT.

V is TRBV18 and J is TRBJ2-7; 9 positions match TRBD2. The CDR3 runs to 16 residues. V dropped 1 base and J dropped 4; count of bases not matched to a gene: 8. Germline V gene data show CDR1 as KGHSH and CDR2 as LQKENI. The CDR3 DNA reads TGTGCCAGCTCACCACTTGGTAGCGGGGGAGTTTACGAGCAGTACTTC. Translated, it gives CASSPLGSGGVYEQYF.

The chain carries TRBV7-9 and TRBJ2-1, with D unclear. Germline V gives CDR1 SEHNR, CDR2 FQNEAQ (reference sequence). The CDR3 runs 15 residues. V was cut by 3 bases and J by 6 bases, with 15 bases left in between. The CDR3 region is CASSFFLTTINEQFF. CDR3 coding DNA: TGTGCCAGCAGCTTTTTTCTGACAACAATCAATGAGCAGTTCTTC.

This clone came up a few times. The chain recombines TRBV11-2 with TRBJ1-3; 7 nucleotides align to TRBD1. The CDR3 is 15 residues long. CDR1 and CDR2 (germline): SGHAT, FQNNGV. J was trimmed by 9 bases and V by 5 bases; bases with no gene match: 13. CDR3 residues: CASSPVQGTRATIYF. DNA for the CDR3: TGTGCCAGCAGCCCCGTACAGGGGACGAGAGCCACCATATATTTT.

This rearrangement joins TRBV5-1 to TRBJ2-3; 9 nucleotides agree with TRBD2. The germline gives CDR1 SGHRS, CDR2 YFSETQ. V dropped 0 bases and J dropped 6; count of bases not matched to a gene: 8. The CDR3 spans 16 residues. CDR3: CASSLVGGGALDTQYF. DNA of the CDR3: TGCGCCAGCAGCTTGGTCGGCGGGGGGGCCTTGGATACGCAGTATTTT.

V gene TRBV2 combines with J gene TRBJ2-1; maybe TRBD2 (5 bases). There are 12 residues in the CDR3. The germline V and J ends were trimmed by 3 bases and 6 bases, with 6 bases remaining between them. Germline loops: CDR1 SNHLY, CDR2 FYNNEI. The DNA for the CDR3 is TGTGCCAGCAGTGAGGACTCCAATGAGCAGTTCTTC. It yields the protein CASSEDSNEQFF.

The chain joins TRBV10-3 to TRBJ2-7, with D perhaps TRBD1 (5 bases). V was pared by 5 bases and J by 0 bases, with 11 bases between. The CDR3 totals 14 residues. Germline CDR1 ENHRY, CDR2 SYGVKD. CDR3 sequence (DNA): TGTGCCATCAGTATCAGGGTGAGCTCCTACGAGCAGTACTTC. Residues: CAISIRVSSYEQYF.

This clone was seen a handful of times. This rearrangement joins TRBV5-1 to TRBJ2-2; 7 bases agree with TRBD1. V lost 4 bases to trimming and J lost 7 bases; unmatched junction nucleotides: 10. The CDR3 has 15 residues. Germline loops: CDR1 SGHRS, CDR2 YFSETQ. The DNA of the CDR3 is TGCGCCAGCAGCCTCCAGGACAGGCCGGACGGGGAGCTGTTTTTT. This sequence encodes CASSLQDRPDGELFF. Combining the CDR3 with reference TRBV5-1 and TRBJ2-2 gives the whole variable domain KAGVTQTPRYLIKTRGQQVTLSCSPISGHRSVSWYQQTPGQGLQFLFEYFSETQRNKGNFPGRFSGRQFSNSRSEMNVSTLELGDSALYLCASSLQDRPDGELFFGEGSRLTVL.

This chain links TRBV7-7 with TRBJ2-3; the match to TRBD2 covers 7 bases. CDR3 size: 16 residues. The J segment lost 0 bases and the V segment lost 5 bases, leaving 8 bases of the junction unmatched. Germline V gene data show CDR1 as SSHAT and CDR2 as FNYEAQ (reference sequence). CDR3 nucleotide sequence: TGTGCCAGCAGCGAACTAGCGCGGGCTAGCACAGATACGCAGTATTTT. Protein product: CASSELARASTDTQYF.

The chain employs TRBV19 and TRBJ2-5; D may correspond to TRBD1 or TRBD2 (5 bases each). The CDR3 totals 12 residues. Germline values: CDR1 LNHDA, CDR2 SQIVND (reference sequence). Deletions cut 8 bases from V and 3 bases from J, with 10 bases between. For the CDR3, the DNA is TGTGCCAGTCGTAGAGGGGAAGAGACCCAGTACTTC. Translation: CASRRGEETQYF.